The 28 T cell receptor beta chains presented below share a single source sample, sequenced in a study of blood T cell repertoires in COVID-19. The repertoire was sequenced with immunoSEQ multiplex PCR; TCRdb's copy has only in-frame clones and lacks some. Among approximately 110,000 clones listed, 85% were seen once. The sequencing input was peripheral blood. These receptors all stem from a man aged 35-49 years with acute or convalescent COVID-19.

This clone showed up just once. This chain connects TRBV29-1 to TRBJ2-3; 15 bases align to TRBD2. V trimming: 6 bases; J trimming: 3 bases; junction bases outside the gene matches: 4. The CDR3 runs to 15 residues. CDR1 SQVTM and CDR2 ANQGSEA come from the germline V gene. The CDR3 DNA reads TGCAGCGTGTCCGGGACTAGCGGGAGGACAGATACGCAGTATTTT. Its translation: CSVSGTSGRTDTQYF.

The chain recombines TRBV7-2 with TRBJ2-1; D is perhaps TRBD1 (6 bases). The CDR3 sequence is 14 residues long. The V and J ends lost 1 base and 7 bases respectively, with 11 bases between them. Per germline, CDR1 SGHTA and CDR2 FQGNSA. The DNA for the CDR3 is TGTGCCAGCAGCTTAGTTCAGGGGAGAAATGAGCAGTTCTTC. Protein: CASSLVQGRNEQFF.

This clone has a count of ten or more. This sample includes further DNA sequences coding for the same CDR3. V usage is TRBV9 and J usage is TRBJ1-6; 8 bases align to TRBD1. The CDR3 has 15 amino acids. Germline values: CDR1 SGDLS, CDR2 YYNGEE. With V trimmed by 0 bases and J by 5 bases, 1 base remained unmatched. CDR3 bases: TGTGCCAGCAGCGTAGGGGGACAGGATAATTCACCCCTCCACTTT. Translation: CASSVGGQDNSPLHF.

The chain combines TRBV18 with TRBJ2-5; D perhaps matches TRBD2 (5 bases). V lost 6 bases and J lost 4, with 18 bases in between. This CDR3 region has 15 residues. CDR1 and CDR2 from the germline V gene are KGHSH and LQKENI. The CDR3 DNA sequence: TGTGCCAGCTCCCGAGGAAAGGGAGTTACAGAGACCCAGTACTTC. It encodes CASSRGKGVTETQYF.

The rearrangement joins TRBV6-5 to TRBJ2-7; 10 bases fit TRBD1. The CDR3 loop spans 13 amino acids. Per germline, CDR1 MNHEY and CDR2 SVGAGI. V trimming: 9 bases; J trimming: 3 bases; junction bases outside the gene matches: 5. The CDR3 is CASRTGGDYEQYF. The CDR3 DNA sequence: TGTGCCAGTAGGACAGGGGGAGACTACGAGCAGTACTTC.

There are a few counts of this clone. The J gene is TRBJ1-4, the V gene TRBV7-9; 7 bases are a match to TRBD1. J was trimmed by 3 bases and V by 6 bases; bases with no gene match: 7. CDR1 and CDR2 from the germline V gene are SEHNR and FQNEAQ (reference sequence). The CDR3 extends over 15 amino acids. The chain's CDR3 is CASSSLGTANEKLFF. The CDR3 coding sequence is TGTGCCAGCAGTTCCCTCGGGACAGCTAATGAAAAACTGTTTTTT. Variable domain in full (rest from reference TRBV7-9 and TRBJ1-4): DTGVSQNPRHKITKRGQNVTFRCDPISEHNRLYWYRQTLGQGPEFLTYFQNEAQLEKSRLLSDRFSAERPKGSFSTLEIQRTEQGDSAMYLCASSSLGTANEKLFFGSGTQLSVL.

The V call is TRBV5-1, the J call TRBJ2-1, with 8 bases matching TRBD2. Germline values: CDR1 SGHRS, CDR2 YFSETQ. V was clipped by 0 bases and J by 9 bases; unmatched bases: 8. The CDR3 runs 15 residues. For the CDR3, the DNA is TGCGCCAGCAGCTTGGTAACGGGAGGGCCGGGTGAGCAGTTCTTC. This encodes CASSLVTGGPGEQFF.

CDR3 coding DNA: TGTGCCAGCAGTGAAAGCGGGAGGGCCAGTGAGCAGTTCTTC. Its protein product is CASSESGRASEQFF. The chain recombines TRBV2 with TRBJ2-1, with 10 bases identical to TRBD2. Germline CDR1 is SNHLY and CDR2 is FYNNEI. The CDR3 covers 14 residues. The trim removed 2 bases at V and 9 bases at J, leaving 4 bases unmatched.

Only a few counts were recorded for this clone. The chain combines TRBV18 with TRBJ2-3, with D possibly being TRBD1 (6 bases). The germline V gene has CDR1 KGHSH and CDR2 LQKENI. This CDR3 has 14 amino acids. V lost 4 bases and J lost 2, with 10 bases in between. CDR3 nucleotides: TGTGCCAGCTCACGGACAGCGCTCACAGATACGCAGTATTTT. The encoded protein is CASSRTALTDTQYF.

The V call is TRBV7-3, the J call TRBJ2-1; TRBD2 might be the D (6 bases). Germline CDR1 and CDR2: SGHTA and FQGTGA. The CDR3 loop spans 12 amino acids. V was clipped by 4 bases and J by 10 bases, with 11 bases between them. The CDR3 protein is CASSSPEGEQFF. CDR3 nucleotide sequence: TGTGCCAGCAGCTCCCCGGAGGGGGAGCAGTTCTTC.

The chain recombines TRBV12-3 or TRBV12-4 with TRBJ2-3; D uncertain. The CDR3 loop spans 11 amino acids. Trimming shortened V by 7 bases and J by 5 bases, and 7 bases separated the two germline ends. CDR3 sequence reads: CASTLGDTQYF. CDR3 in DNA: TGTGCCAGCACCCTCGGAGATACGCAGTATTTT.

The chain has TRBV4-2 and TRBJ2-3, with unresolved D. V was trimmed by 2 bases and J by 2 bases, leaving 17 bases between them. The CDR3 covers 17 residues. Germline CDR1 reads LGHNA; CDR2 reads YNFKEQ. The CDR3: CASSQSARSWNTDTQYF. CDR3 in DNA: TGTGCCAGCAGCCAATCGGCGCGGAGTTGGAACACAGATACGCAGTATTTT.

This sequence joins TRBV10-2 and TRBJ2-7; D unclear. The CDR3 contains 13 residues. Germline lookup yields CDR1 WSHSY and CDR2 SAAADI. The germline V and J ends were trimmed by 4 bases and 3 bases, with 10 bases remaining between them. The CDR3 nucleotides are TGCGCCAGCAGTGCTGACTTATACTACGAGCAGTACTTC. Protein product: CASSADLYYEQYF.

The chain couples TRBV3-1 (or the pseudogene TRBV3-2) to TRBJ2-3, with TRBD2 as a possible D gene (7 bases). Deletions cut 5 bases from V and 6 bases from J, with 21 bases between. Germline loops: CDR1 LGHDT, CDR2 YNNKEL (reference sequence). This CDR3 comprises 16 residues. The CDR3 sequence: CASSYRGGAVTDTQYF. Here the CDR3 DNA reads TGTGCCAGCAGCTACCGAGGGGGGGCCGTAACCGATACGCAGTATTTT.

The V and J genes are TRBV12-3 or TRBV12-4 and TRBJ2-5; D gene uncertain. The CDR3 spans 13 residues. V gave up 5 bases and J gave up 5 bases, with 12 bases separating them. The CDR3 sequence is CASSGTPGETQYF. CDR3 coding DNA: TGTGCCAGCAGTGGTACGCCGGGTGAGACCCAGTACTTC.

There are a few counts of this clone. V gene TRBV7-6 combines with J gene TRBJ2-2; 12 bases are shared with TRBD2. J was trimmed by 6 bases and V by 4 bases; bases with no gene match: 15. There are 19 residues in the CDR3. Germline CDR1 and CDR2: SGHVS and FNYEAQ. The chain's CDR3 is CASSWRLRLAGEGAGELFF. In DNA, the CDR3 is TGTGCCAGCAGCTGGAGATTAAGACTAGCGGGAGAAGGGGCCGGGGAGCTGTTTTTT. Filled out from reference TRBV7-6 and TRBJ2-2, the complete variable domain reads GAGVSQSPRYKVTKRGQDVALRCDPISGHVSLYWYRQALGQGPEFLTYFNYEAQQDKSGLPNDRFSAERPEGSISTLTIQRTEQRDSAMYRCASSWRLRLAGEGAGELFFGEGSRLTVL.

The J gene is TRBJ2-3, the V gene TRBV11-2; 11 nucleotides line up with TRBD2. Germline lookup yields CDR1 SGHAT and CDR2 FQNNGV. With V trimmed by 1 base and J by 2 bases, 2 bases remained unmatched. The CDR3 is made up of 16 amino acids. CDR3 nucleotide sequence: TGTGCCAGCAGCTTAGGACTAGCGGGATTCACAGATACGCAGTATTTT. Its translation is CASSLGLAGFTDTQYF.

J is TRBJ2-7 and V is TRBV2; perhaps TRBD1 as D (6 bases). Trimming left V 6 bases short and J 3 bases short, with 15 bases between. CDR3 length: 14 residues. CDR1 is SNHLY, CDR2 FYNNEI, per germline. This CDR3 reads CASRARQAHYEQYF. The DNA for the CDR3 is TGTGCCAGCAGGGCCCGACAGGCACACTACGAGCAGTACTTC.

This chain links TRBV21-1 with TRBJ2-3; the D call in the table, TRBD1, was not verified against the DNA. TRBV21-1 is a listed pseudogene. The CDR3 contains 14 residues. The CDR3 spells CASSRGGNTDTQYF. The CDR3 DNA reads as TGTGCCAGCAGCAGAGGGGGCAACACAGATACGCAGTATTTT.

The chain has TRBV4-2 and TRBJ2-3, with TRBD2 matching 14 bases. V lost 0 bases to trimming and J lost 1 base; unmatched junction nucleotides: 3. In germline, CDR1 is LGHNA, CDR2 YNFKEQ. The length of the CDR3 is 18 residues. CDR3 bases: TGTGCCAGCAGCCAAGATAAGGGACTAGCGGGGGGCACAGATACGCAGTATTTT. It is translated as CASSQDKGLAGGTDTQYF.

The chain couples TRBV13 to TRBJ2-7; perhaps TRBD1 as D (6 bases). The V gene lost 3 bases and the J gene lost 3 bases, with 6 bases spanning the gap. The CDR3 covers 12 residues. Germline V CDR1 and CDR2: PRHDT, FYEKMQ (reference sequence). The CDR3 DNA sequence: TGTGCCAGCAGCTTCAGGGGCTACGAGCAGTACTTC. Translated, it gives CASSFRGYEQYF.

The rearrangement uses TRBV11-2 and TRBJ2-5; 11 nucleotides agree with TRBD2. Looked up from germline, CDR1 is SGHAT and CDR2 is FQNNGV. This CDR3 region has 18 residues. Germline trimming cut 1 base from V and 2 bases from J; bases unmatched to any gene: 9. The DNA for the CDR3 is TGTGCCAGCAGCTTAGTTCATCCGGGACTAGCGGTTCAAGAGACCCAGTACTTC. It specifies CASSLVHPGLAVQETQYF.

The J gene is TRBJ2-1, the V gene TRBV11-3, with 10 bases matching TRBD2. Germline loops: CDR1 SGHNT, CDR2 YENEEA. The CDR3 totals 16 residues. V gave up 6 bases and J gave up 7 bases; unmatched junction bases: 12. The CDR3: CASSLSGLASRNEQFF. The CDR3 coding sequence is TGTGCCAGCAGTTTATCGGGACTAGCGTCAAGAAATGAGCAGTTCTTC.

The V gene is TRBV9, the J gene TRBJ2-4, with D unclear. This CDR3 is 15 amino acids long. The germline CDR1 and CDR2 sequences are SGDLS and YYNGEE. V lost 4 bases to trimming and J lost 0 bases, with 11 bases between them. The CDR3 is CASSPTPVAKNIQYF. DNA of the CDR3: TGTGCCAGCAGCCCCACCCCGGTAGCCAAAAACATTCAGTACTTC.

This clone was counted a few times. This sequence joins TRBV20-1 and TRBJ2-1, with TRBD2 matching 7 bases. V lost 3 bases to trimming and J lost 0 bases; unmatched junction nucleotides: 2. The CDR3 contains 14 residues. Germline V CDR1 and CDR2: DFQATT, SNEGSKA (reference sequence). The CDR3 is CSASGGGSYNEQFF. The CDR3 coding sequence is TGCAGTGCTAGTGGCGGGGGCTCCTACAATGAGCAGTTCTTC.

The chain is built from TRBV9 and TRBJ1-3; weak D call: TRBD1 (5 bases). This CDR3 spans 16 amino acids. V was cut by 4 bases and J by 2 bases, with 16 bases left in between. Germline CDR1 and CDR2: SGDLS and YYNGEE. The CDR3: CASSYFDGGAGNTIYF. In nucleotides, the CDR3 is TGTGCCAGCAGCTACTTCGACGGAGGGGCTGGAAACACCATATATTTT.

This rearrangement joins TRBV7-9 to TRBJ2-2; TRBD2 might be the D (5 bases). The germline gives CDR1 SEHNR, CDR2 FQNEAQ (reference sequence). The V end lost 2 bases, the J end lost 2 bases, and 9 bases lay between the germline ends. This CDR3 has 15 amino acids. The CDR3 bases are TGTGCCAGCAGCTTAATGAGACTAAACACCGGGGAGCTGTTTTTT. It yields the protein CASSLMRLNTGELFF. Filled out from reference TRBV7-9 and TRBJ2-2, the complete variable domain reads DTGVSQNPRHKITKRGQNVTFRCDPISEHNRLYWYRQTLGQGPEFLTYFQNEAQLEKSRLLSDRFSAERPKGSFSTLEIQRTEQGDSAMYLCASSLMRLNTGELFFGEGSRLTVL.

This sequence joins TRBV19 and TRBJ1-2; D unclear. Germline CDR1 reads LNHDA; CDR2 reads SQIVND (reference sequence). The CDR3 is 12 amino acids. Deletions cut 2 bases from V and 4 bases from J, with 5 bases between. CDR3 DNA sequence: TGTGCCAGTAGTATAAGGAGCTATGGCTACACCTTC. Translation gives CASSIRSYGYTF. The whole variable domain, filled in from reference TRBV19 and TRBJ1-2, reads DGGITQSPKYLFRKEGQNVTLSCEQNLNHDAMYWYRQDPGQGLRLIYYSQIVNDFQKGDIAEGYSVSREKKESFPLTVTSAQKNPTAFYLCASSIRSYGYTFGSGTRLTVV.